What follows are 29 T cell receptor beta chains derived from one specimen sequenced in a study of T-cell reconstitution after alpha-beta-depleted transplantation in children. The TCRbeta library incorporated unique molecular identifiers. Each CDR3 protein is one row after TCRdb ran MiXCR on the PCR reads. The sample holds approximately 130,000 distinct CDR3 sequences; roughly 9% are singletons and the top ten take less than 25%. The sequenced sample was PBMCs, mostly from graft donor cells, obtained 180 days after TCRalphabeta/CD19-depleted stem cell transplant. These TCRs come from a girl in the first two years of life who had a stem cell transplant for combined immunodeficiency, so the T cells may come from the graft donor.

The gene calls are TRBV20-1 and TRBJ1-5; no definite D call. Germline values: CDR1 DFQATT, CDR2 SNEGSKA (reference sequence). V gave up 6 bases and J gave up 5 bases, with 14 bases separating them. The CDR3 is made up of 13 amino acids. CDR3 sequence (DNA): TGCAGTGCAACTGACCCGTACCATCAGCCCCAGCATTTT. Residues: CSATDPYHQPQHF.

In its sample, this clonotype was seen many times. The V gene is TRBV20-1, the J gene TRBJ2-1; 12 positions match TRBD2. The CDR3 is made up of 16 amino acids. After removal of 6 bases from V and 0 bases from J, the junction contained 6 bases not matched to a gene. Germline loops: CDR1 DFQATT, CDR2 SNEGSKA (reference sequence). Here the CDR3 reads CSAKGTSGPSYNEQFF. The CDR3 nucleotides are TGCAGTGCCAAGGGGACTAGCGGGCCCTCCTACAATGAGCAGTTCTTC.

This clonotype has ten or more counts. V and J are TRBV29-1 and TRBJ2-5; TRBD1 is a possible D gene (6 bases). The V gene's germline CDR1 is SQVTM and CDR2 ANQGSEA. The CDR3 loop spans 13 amino acids. V was shortened by 6 bases and J by 9 bases, with 20 bases between the two germline ends. CDR3 region: CSVSGTPVWAQYF. The CDR3 DNA reads as TGCAGCGTCTCCGGGACACCGGTTTGGGCCCAGTACTTC.

The rearrangement uses TRBV6-2 or TRBV6-3 and TRBJ2-1; TRBD1 agrees at 7 bases. Per the germline V gene, CDR1 is MNHEY and CDR2 is SVGEGT. V dropped 0 bases and J dropped 6; count of bases not matched to a gene: 5. CDR3 length equals 15 residues. For the CDR3, the DNA is TGTGCCAGCAGTTACTCCGTCGACAGGGTCAATGAGCAGTTCTTC. Translating it yields CASSYSVDRVNEQFF.

In its sample, this clonotype was seen a few times. The chain has TRBV20-1 and TRBJ1-5; 9 nucleotides match TRBD1. This CDR3 has 12 amino acids. Germline CDR1 and CDR2: DFQATT and SNEGSKA (reference sequence). J was trimmed by 7 bases and V by 5 bases; bases with no gene match: 3. The CDR3 sequence: CSAWTGAQPQHF. The CDR3 DNA sequence: TGCAGTGCTTGGACAGGGGCCCAGCCCCAGCATTTT.

This clonotype turned up a few times. The chain recombines TRBV4-3 with TRBJ2-1, with 11 nucleotides matching TRBD2. CDR1 LGHNA and CDR2 YSLEER come from the germline V gene. Losses at the gene ends were 0 bases for V and 12 bases for J; bases not matched to a gene: 13. The length of the CDR3 is 17 residues. For the CDR3, the DNA is TGCGCCAGCAGCCAAGATGGTGGACTAGCGGGCGCATCGGGGCAGTTCTTC. Its protein is CASSQDGGLAGASGQFF.

This clonotype was detected only a few times. The J gene is TRBJ2-7, the V gene TRBV29-1; the D is unclear. The ends were cut back, 7 bases at V and 2 bases at J, with 9 bases in the middle. The germline V gene encodes CDR1 SQVTM and CDR2 ANQGSEA. CDR3 length: 11 residues. CDR3 nucleotide sequence: TGCAGCGCAACGGGCACCTACGAGCAGTACTTC. It translates to CSATGTYEQYF.

This clonotype was found a few times. The rearrangement links TRBV7-2 to TRBJ2-7; tentatively, D is TRBD1 (8 bases). V was pared by 3 bases and J by 6 bases, with 12 bases between. Germline V lookup: CDR1 SGHTA, CDR2 FQGNSA. This CDR3 spans 13 amino acids. The CDR3 loop reads CASSLTGEGEQYF. The CDR3 nucleotides are TGTGCCAGCAGCTTGACAGGGGAGGGCGAGCAGTACTTC.

The chain joins TRBV6-1 to TRBJ2-1; 9 nucleotides align to TRBD1. Germline assignment: CDR1 MNHNS and CDR2 SASEGT. CDR3 length: 13 amino acids. With 8 bases clipped from V and 5 bases from J, the junction kept 4 bases outside the gene matches. CDR3 residues: CASRRDRDNEQFF. The CDR3 DNA reads as TGTGCCAGCCGCCGGGACAGGGACAATGAGCAGTTCTTC.

In DNA form, the CDR3 reads TGTGCCAGCAGTTCCAGACTAGCGGGAGTATTCTACAATGAGCAGTTCTTC. The encoded protein is CASSSRLAGVFYNEQFF. The chain combines TRBV5-4 with TRBJ2-1, with TRBD2 identical over 12 bases. Germline V gene lookup returns CDR1 SGHNT and CDR2 YYREEE (reference sequence). This CDR3 region has 17 residues. V gave up 5 bases and J gave up 3 bases; unmatched junction bases: 9.

The chain has TRBV6-2 or TRBV6-3 and TRBJ2-6; TRBD1 is a possible D gene (5 bases). Trimming left V 8 bases short and J 5 bases short, with 10 bases between. Germline CDR1 MNHEY, CDR2 SVGEGT. The CDR3 is 13 amino acids. The CDR3 nucleotides are TGTGCCAGCGGGCAGGGATGGGCCAACGTCCTGACTTTC. Translating gives CASGQGWANVLTF.

This clonotype was counted many times. The chain carries TRBV2 and TRBJ2-3; D may be TRBD2 (6 bases). The CDR3 loop spans 13 amino acids. CDR1 is SNHLY, CDR2 FYNNEI, per germline. Trimming cost V 6 bases and J 0 bases, with 7 bases left between them. CDR3 nucleotides: TGTGCCAGCAGCGGGGGAAGCACAGATACGCAGTATTTT. This gives the protein CASSGGSTDTQYF.

This clonotype was observed a handful of times. The V and J genes are TRBV19 and TRBJ1-5; weak D call: TRBD1 (5 bases). Trimming took off 5 bases at V and 3 bases at J, with 14 bases between the two ends. Germline CDR1 is LNHDA and CDR2 is SQIVND (reference sequence). CDR3 size: 15 residues. This CDR3 is CASSPPWGSNQPQHF. For the CDR3, the DNA is TGTGCCAGTAGTCCACCCTGGGGGTCCAATCAGCCCCAGCATTTT.

This clonotype occurred a few times. The V and J genes are TRBV10-3 and TRBJ2-7, with 9 positions matching TRBD1. This CDR3 has 15 amino acids. Germline trimming cut 0 bases from V and 0 bases from J; bases unmatched to any gene: 0. CDR1 and CDR2 (germline): ENHRY, SYGVKD. The CDR3 here is CAISESGQGSYEQYF. The DNA of the CDR3 is TGTGCCATCAGTGAGTCGGGACAGGGCTCCTACGAGCAGTACTTC.

This clonotype showed up many times. This chain joins TRBV10-3 and TRBJ2-7; 12 positions agree with TRBD1. The length of the CDR3 is 12 residues. The ends lost 8 bases at V and 11 bases at J; junction bases unmatched: 7. From germline, CDR1 is ENHRY and CDR2 SYGVKD. The CDR3 DNA reads TGTGCCATCCGGGGACAGGGGGCTGAAAAGTACTTC. Residues: CAIRGQGAEKYF.

In its sample, this clonotype was seen many times. The V call is TRBV25-1, the J call TRBJ2-7; 7 nucleotides line up with TRBD1. Germline V gene lookup returns CDR1 MGHDK and CDR2 SYGVNS. The CDR3 is 13 residues long. Trimming took 6 bases from V and 2 from J; bases not matched to a gene: 4. This CDR3 reads CASSLQGAYEQYF. The CDR3 region has the DNA TGTGCCAGCAGCCTTCAGGGGGCCTACGAGCAGTACTTC.

The chain carries TRBV29-1 and TRBJ2-5, with 10 bases lining up with TRBD2. The CDR3 loop spans 13 amino acids. V shed 4 bases and J 5 bases; nucleotides not matched to a gene: 4. Germline V gives CDR1 SQVTM, CDR2 ANQGSEA. The CDR3 loop reads CSVVPSGSETQYF. The CDR3 DNA is TGCAGCGTTGTCCCTAGCGGGAGTGAGACCCAGTACTTC.

This clonotype was seen only a few times. The CDR3 DNA follows: TGCGCCAGCTGCATCCGGCGGGTTCAGCCCCAGCATTTT. It yields the protein CASCIRRVQPQHF. The chain uses TRBV5-1 and TRBJ1-5; D ambiguous. The CDR3 extends over 13 amino acids. The ends were cut back, 7 bases at V and 6 bases at J, with 14 bases in the middle. Germline V gene data show CDR1 as SGHRS and CDR2 as YFSETQ.

V is TRBV20-1 and J is TRBJ2-7, with TRBD1 as a possible D gene (6 bases). The CDR3 is 16 amino acids. The V gene lost 5 bases and the J gene lost 5 bases, with 25 bases spanning the gap. CDR1 and CDR2 (germline): DFQATT, SNEGSKA (reference sequence). The CDR3 loop is CSAFPSGTWDAHEQYF. In DNA form, the CDR3 reads TGCAGTGCTTTCCCTTCCGGGACATGGGACGCCCACGAGCAGTACTTC.

The table lists this clonotype with many counts. This chain uses TRBV20-1 with TRBJ2-7; 7 bases agree with TRBD1. Germline trimming cut 0 bases from V and 6 bases from J; bases unmatched to any gene: 5. The CDR3 length is 13 residues. Germline-derived CDR1 and CDR2 are DFQATT and SNEGSKA (reference sequence). The CDR3 sequence: CSARDQAGGEQYF. DNA for the CDR3: TGCAGTGCTAGAGATCAGGCAGGGGGCGAGCAGTACTTC.

Many counts were recorded for this clonotype. The CDR3 nucleotides read TGCGCCAGCAGCTTGACTGGGAACACAGATACGCAGTATTTT. Residues: CASSLTGNTDTQYF. V and J are TRBV5-1 and TRBJ2-3; unclear D gene. Trimming stripped 1 base from V and 2 bases from J, with 8 bases between. Germline CDR1 is SGHRS and CDR2 is YFSETQ. CDR3 length: 14 amino acids.

The chain carries TRBV29-1 and TRBJ2-7; D gene unclear. Between the trimmed V and J ends, which lost 7 bases and 2 bases, there was a span of 9 bases. Germline CDR1 SQVTM, CDR2 ANQGSEA. This CDR3 has 11 amino acids. Here the CDR3 DNA reads TGCAGCGCCGGCGGACCCTACGAGCAGTACTTC. This gives the protein CSAGGPYEQYF.

CDR3 residues: CASSPGTANSGANVLTF. The CDR3 DNA reads as TGTGCCAGCAGCCCCGGGACTGCTAACTCTGGGGCCAACGTCCTGACTTTC. The J gene is TRBJ2-6, the V gene TRBV5-5; possibly TRBD2 for D (6 bases). This CDR3 region has 17 residues. Trimming left V 4 bases short and J 0 bases short, with 14 bases between. CDR1 is SGHKS and CDR2 is YYEKEE in the germline V gene (reference sequence).

This clonotype was found a few times. The chain combines TRBV18 with TRBJ1-2, with D possibly matching TRBD1 (5 bases). V was shortened by 4 bases and J by 3 bases, with 15 bases between the two germline ends. The CDR3 is 15 residues long. In germline, CDR1 is KGHSH, CDR2 LQKENI. DNA of the CDR3: TGTGCCAGCTCACAAAGCCCAGGGAAGGACTATGGCTACACCTTC. Translated: CASSQSPGKDYGYTF.

CDR3 sequence (DNA): TGCAGTGCGAACCGGGACTATGGCACAGATACGCAGTATTTT. This gives the protein CSANRDYGTDTQYF. The chain links TRBV20-1 to TRBJ2-3; 7 nucleotides align to TRBD2. V gave up 6 bases and J gave up 1 base; unmatched junction bases: 7. Germline V lookup: CDR1 DFQATT, CDR2 SNEGSKA (reference sequence). The CDR3 sequence is 14 residues long.

This clonotype occurred a few times. The rearrangement uses TRBV3-1 and TRBJ2-4; D not certain. Per the germline V gene, CDR1 is LGHDT and CDR2 is YNNKEL (reference sequence). The CDR3 runs to 16 residues. The V and J ends lost 2 bases and 3 bases respectively, with 14 bases between them. Here the CDR3 reads CASSQTLLWGKNIQYF. The CDR3 bases are TGTGCCAGCAGCCAAACCCTATTATGGGGCAAAAACATTCAGTACTTC.

The chain links TRBV7-2 to TRBJ1-3; TRBD1 might be the D (6 bases). Looked up from germline, CDR1 is SGHTA and CDR2 is FQGNSA. This CDR3 has 14 residues. Trimming cost V 1 base and J 5 bases, with 9 bases left between them. Written as DNA, the CDR3 is TGTGCCAGCAGCTTAGGGGACAAGAGAAACACCATATATTTT. This translates into CASSLGDKRNTIYF.

Many counts were recorded for this clonotype. The chain joins TRBV27 to TRBJ2-2; D is uncertain. The germline V and J ends were trimmed by 2 bases and 3 bases, with 7 bases remaining between them. Germline-derived CDR1 and CDR2 are MNHEY and SMNVEV (reference sequence). The CDR3 extends over 14 amino acids. CDR3 in amino acids: CASSLGPYTGELFF. In DNA, the CDR3 is TGTGCCAGCAGTTTAGGGCCATACACCGGGGAGCTGTTTTTT.

The chain joins TRBV5-1 to TRBJ2-2; TRBD2 is a possible D gene (6 bases). CDR1 is SGHRS, CDR2 YFSETQ, per germline. The germline V and J ends were trimmed by 1 base and 2 bases, with 12 bases remaining between them. CDR3 length: 16 residues. The CDR3 nucleotides read TGCGCCAGCAGCTTGATGGGGGGATTCAACACCGGGGAGCTGTTTTTT. Protein: CASSLMGGFNTGELFF. The whole variable domain, remainder taken from reference TRBV5-1 and TRBJ2-2, is KAGVTQTPRYLIKTRGQQVTLSCSPISGHRSVSWYQQTPGQGLQFLFEYFSETQRNKGNFPGRFSGRQFSNSRSEMNVSTLELGDSALYLCASSLMGGFNTGELFFGEGSRLTVL.